Given below is one T cell receptor beta chain in context. This record belongs to a study of technical replicates of blood from a handful of donors. Sequencing used immunoSEQ multiplex PCR; TCRdb keeps in-frame clones, though not all of them. The profile shows about 68,000 clones, roughly 97% of them singletons. Trimming removed 5 bases from V and 8 bases from J; junction bases left unmatched: 9. Germline lookup yields CDR1 SQVTM and CDR2 ANQGSEA. The CDR3 is 14 amino acids. The clonotype originates from a human donor in good health. The sample consisted of T cells isolated from PBMCs. V and J are TRBV29-1 and TRBJ2-1; 10 positions agree with TRBD2. Here the CDR3 reads CSVPSSGRIHEQFF. The CDR3 region has the DNA TGCAGCGTTCCCTCTAGCGGGAGAATCCATGAGCAGTTCTTC.